This T cell receptor (beta chain) came from a study of blood T cell repertoires in COVID-19. Study in general: Samples came from the United States, Italy and Spain, spanning acute and convalescent COVID-19.

Sequencing used immunoSEQ multiplex PCR; TCRdb keeps in-frame clones, though not all of them. This table holds over 200,000 clones, over 70% found once. Between the trimmed V and J ends, which lost 8 bases and 3 bases, there was a span of 12 bases. CDR1 MNHEY and CDR2 SVGAGI come from the germline V gene. This CDR3 has 13 residues. Sample: peripheral blood. The genes are TRBV6-5 and TRBJ2-3; weak D call: TRBD2 (6 bases). The sequence derives from an elderly woman with acute or convalescent COVID-19. CDR3 residues: CASRTGRTDTQYF. The CDR3 DNA reads as TGTGCCAGCCGAACGGGGAGGACAGATACGCAGTATTTT.